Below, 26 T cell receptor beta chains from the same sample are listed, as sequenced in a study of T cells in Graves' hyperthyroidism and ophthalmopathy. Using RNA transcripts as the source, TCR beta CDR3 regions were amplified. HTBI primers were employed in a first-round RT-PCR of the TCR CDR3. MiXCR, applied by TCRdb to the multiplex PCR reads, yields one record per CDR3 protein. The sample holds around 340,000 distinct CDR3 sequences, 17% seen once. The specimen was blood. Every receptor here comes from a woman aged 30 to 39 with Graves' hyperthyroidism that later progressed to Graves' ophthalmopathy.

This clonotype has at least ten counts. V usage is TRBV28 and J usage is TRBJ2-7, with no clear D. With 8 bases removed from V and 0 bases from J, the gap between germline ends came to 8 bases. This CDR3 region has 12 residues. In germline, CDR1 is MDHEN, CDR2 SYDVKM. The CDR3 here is CASGSSSYEQYF. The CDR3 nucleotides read TGTGCCAGCGGCTCTAGCTCCTACGAGCAGTACTTC.

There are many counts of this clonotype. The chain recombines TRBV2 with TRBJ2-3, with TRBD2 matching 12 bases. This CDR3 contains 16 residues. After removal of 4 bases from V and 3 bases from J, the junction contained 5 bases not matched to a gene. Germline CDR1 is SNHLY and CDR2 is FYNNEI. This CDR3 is CASSGTTSGRTDTQYF. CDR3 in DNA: TGTGCCAGCAGTGGTACGACTAGCGGGAGAACAGATACGCAGTATTTT.

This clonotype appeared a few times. For the CDR3, the DNA is TGTGCCAGTAGTTCCCGGGACAGGGGGCGGAACACCGGGGAGCTGTTTTTT. It yields the protein CASSSRDRGRNTGELFF. V usage is TRBV19 and J usage is TRBJ2-2, with 12 bases lining up with TRBD1. With 5 bases clipped from V and 1 base from J, the junction kept 5 bases outside the gene matches. Germline V gives CDR1 LNHDA, CDR2 SQIVND (reference sequence). This CDR3 region has 17 residues.

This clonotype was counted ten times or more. CDR3 nucleotides: TGTGCCAGCAGGTGGGACTCGAGCTCTGGAAACACCATATATTTT. Amino acid sequence: CASRWDSSSGNTIYF. This rearrangement joins TRBV12-3 or TRBV12-4 to TRBJ1-3; possible D gene TRBD1, 5 bases. Trimming shortened V by 6 bases and J by 0 bases, and 12 bases separated the two germline ends. There are 15 residues in the CDR3.

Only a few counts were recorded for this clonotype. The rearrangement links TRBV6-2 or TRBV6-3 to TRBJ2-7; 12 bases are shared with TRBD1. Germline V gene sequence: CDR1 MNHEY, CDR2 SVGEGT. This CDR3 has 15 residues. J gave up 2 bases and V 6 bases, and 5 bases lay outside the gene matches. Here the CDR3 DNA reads TGTGCCAGCAGCAGGGACAGGGGGCGCACCTACGAGCAGTACTTC. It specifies CASSRDRGRTYEQYF.

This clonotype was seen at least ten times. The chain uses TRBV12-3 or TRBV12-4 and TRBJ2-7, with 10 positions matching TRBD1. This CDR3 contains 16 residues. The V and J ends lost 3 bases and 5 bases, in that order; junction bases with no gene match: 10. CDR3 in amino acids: CASSFIYGTGVDEQYF. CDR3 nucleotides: TGTGCCAGCAGTTTCATCTACGGGACAGGGGTCGACGAGCAGTACTTC.

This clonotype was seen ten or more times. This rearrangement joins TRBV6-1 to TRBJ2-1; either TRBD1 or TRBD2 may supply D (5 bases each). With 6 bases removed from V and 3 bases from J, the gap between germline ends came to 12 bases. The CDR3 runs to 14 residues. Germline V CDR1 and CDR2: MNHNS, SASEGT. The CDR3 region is CASSRDGDYNEQFF. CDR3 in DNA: TGTGCCAGCAGCCGGGACGGTGACTACAATGAGCAGTTCTTC.

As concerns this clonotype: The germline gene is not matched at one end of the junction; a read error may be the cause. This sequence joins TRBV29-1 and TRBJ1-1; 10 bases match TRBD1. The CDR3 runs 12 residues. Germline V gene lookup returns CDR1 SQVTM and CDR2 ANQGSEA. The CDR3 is CSGTGGDTEASF. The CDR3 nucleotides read TGCAGCGGGACAGGGGGAGACACTGAAGCTTCCTTT.

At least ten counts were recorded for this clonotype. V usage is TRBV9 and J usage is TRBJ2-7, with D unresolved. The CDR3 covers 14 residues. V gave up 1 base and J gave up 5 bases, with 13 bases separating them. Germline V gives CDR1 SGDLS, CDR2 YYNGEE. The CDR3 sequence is CASSVKPSEDEQYF. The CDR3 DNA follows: TGTGCCAGCAGCGTAAAGCCCTCAGAAGACGAGCAGTACTTC.

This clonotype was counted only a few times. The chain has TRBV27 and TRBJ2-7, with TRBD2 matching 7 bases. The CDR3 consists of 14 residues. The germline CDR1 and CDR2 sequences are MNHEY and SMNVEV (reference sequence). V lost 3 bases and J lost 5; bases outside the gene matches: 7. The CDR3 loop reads CASSLAGLFHEQYF. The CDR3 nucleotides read TGTGCCAGCAGTTTGGCGGGACTATTTCACGAGCAGTACTTC.

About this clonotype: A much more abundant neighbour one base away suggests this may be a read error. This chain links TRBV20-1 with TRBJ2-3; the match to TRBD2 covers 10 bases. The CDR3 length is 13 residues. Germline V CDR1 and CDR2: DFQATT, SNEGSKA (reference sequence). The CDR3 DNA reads TGCATTGCCCTAGCGGGAGTGGCAGATACGCAGTATTTT. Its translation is CIALAGVADTQYF.

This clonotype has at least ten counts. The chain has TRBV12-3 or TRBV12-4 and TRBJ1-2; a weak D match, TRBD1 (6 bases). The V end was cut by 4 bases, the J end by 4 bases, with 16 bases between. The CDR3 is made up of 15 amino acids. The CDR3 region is CASSYGLGTSYGYTF. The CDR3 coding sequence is TGTGCCAGCAGTTACGGACTCGGGACAAGCTATGGCTACACCTTC.

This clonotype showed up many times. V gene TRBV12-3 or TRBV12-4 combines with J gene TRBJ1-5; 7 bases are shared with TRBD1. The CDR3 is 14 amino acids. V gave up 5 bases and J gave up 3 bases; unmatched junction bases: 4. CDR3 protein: CASSPGGLNQPQHF. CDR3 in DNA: TGTGCCAGCAGTCCAGGGGGTCTCAATCAGCCCCAGCATTTT.

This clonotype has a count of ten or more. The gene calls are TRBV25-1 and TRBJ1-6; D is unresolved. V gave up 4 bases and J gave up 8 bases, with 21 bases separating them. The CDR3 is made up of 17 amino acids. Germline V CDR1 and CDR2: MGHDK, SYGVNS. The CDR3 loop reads CASSGSPPGGIDSPLHF. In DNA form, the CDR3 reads TGTGCCAGCAGTGGATCCCCTCCAGGAGGGATAGATTCACCCCTCCACTTT. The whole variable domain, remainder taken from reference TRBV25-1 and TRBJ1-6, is EADIYQTPRYLVIGTGKKITLECSQTMGHDKMYWYQQDPGMELHLIHYSYGVNSTEKGDLSSESTVSRIRTEHFPLTLESARPSHTSQYLCASSGSPPGGIDSPLHFGNGTRLTVT.

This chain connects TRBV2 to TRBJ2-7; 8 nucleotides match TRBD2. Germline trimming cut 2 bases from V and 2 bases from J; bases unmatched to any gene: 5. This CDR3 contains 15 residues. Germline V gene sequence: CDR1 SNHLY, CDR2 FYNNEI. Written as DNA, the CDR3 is TGTGCCAGCAGTGAAATGCGGGGGGCCGCCTACGAGCAGTACTTC. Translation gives CASSEMRGAAYEQYF.

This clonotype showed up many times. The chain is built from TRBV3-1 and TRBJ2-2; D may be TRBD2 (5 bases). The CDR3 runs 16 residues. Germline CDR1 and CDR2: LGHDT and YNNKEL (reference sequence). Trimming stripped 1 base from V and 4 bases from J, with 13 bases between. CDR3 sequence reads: CASSQVGGSSTGELFF. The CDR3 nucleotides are TGTGCCAGCAGCCAAGTTGGAGGCAGCTCCACCGGGGAGCTGTTTTTT. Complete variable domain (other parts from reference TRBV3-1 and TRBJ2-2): DTAVSQTPKYLVTQMGNDKSIKCEQNLGHDTMYWYKQDSKKFLKIMFSYNNKELIINETVPNRFSPKSPDKAHLNLHINSLELGDSAVYFCASSQVGGSSTGELFFGEGSRLTVL.

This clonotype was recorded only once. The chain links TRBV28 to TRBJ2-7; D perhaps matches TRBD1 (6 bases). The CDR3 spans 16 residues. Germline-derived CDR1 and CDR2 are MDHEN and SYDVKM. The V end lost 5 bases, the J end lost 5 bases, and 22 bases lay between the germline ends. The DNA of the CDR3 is TGTGCCAGCAGTGCACGCCATCCCGGACAGATCCACGAGCAGTACTTC. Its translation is CASSARHPGQIHEQYF.

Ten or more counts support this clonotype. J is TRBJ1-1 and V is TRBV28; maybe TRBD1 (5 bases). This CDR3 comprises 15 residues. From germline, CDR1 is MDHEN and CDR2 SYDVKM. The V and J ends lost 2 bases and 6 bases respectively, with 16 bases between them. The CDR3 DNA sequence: TGTGCCAGCAGTTTAGGTTATTCTGGGACCTCTGAAGCTTTCTTT. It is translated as CASSLGYSGTSEAFF. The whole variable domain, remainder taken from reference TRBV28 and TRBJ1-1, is DVKVTQSSRYLVKRTGEKVFLECVQDMDHENMFWYRQDPGLGLRLIYFSYDVKMKEKGDIPEGYSVSREKKERFSLILESASTNQTSMYLCASSLGYSGTSEAFFGQGTRLTVV.

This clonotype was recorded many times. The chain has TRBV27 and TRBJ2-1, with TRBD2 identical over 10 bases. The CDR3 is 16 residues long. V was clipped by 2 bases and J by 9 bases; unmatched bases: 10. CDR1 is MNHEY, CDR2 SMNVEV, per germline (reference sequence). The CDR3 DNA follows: TGTGCCAGCAGTTTACAACCAGCGGGAGGGCAGGGTGAGCAGTTCTTC. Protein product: CASSLQPAGGQGEQFF.

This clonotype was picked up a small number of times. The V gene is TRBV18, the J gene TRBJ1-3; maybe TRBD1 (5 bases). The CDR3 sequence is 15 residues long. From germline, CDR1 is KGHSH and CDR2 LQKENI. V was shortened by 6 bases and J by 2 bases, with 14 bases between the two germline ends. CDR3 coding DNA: TGTGCCAGCTCGGGTGCAGGGTTGCCTGGAAACACCATATATTTT. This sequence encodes CASSGAGLPGNTIYF.

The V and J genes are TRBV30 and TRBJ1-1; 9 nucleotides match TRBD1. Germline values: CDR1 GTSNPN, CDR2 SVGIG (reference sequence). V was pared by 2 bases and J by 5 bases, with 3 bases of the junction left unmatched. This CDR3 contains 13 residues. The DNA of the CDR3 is TGTGCCTGGAGTTGGACAGGGGAAACTGAAGCTTTCTTT. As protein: CAWSWTGETEAFF.

The CDR3 coding sequence is TGTGCCAGCAGCTTGGACAGCTTTAAAGAGACCCAGTACTTC. It codes for CASSLDSFKETQYF. The V call is TRBV13, the J call TRBJ2-5; D might be TRBD1 (6 bases). V was clipped by 3 bases and J by 3 bases, with 11 bases between them. The CDR3 is 14 amino acids. Germline CDR1 is PRHDT and CDR2 is FYEKMQ (reference sequence).

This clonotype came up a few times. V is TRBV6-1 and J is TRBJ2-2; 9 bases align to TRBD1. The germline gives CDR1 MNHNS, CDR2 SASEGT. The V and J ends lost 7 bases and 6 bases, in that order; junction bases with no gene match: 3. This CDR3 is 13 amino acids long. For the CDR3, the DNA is TGTGCCAGCATAAGGACAGGGGCCGGGGAGCTGTTTTTT. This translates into CASIRTGAGELFF.

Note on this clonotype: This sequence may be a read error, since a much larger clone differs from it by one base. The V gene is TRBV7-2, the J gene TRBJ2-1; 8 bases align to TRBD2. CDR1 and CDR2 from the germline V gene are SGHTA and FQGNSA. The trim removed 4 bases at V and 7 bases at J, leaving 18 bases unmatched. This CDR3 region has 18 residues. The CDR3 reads CASSSRQGTRGGENEQFF. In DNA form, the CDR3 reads TGTGCCAGCAGCTCGCGCCAGGGGACTAGAGGGGGGGAGAATGAGCAGTTCTTC. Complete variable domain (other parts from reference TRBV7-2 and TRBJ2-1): GAGVSQSPSNKVTEKGKDVELRCDPISGHTALYWYRQSLGQGLEFLIYFQGNSAPDKSGLPSDRFSAERTGGSVSTLTIQRTQQEDSAVYLCASSSRQGTRGGENEQFFGPGTRLTVL.

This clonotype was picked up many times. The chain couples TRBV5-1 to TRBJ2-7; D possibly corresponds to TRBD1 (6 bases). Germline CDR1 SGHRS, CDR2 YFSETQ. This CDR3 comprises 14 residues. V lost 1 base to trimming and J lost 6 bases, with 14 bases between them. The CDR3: CASSLTRGGAEQYF. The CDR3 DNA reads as TGCGCCAGCAGCTTGACCAGGGGTGGAGCCGAGCAGTACTTC.

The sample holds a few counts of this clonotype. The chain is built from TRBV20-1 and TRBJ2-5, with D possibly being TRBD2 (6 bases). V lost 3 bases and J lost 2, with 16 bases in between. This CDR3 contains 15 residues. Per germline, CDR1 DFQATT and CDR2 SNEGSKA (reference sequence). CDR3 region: CSARQGGGEQETQYF. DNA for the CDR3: TGCAGTGCTAGGCAGGGAGGAGGGGAGCAAGAGACCCAGTACTTC.